This T cell receptor (beta chain) was retrieved from a study of CD8+CD57+ T cells in acquired aplastic anemia. This clonotype was seen only a few times. A read error may account for a junction end that differs from germline. Flow cytometry had shown expanded CD8+CD57+ cells in the patients chosen for sequencing. Germline CDR1 ENHRY, CDR2 SYGVKD. The CDR3 covers 17 residues. TCR beta VDJ and CDR3 profiling used genomic DNA as template. Each CDR3 protein gets one entry after TCRdb re-called the reads with MiXCR. Here the sample spans some 170,000 distinct CDR3 sequences, roughly 48% being singletons. This TCR was recovered from a human donor with aplastic anemia. Sequencing was done on a sample of sorted CD4+, CD8+, or CD8+CD57+ T cells (not recorded which) from PBMCs. V usage is TRBV10-3 and J usage is TRBJ1-5, with D perhaps TRBD1 (5 bases). The CDR3: CASSLSGVGDWGQPQHF. As DNA, the CDR3 is TGTGCCAGCAGTTTAAGCGGAGTGGGGGATTGGGGTCAGCCCCAGCATTTT.